The rows below give T cell receptor beta chains drawn from one sample of a study of cytomegalovirus exposure and HLA in healthy donors. Clones were read by immunoSEQ multiplex PCR, and TCRdb kept only the in-frame ones, dropping some. The sample yields 150,000 to 200,000 clones, roughly three quarters seen once. Sample: PBMCs. The receptor set was obtained from a woman aged 50 to 65 in good health and CMV-seronegative. Each CDR3 is given with its conserved first and last residue. D genes are given only for firm matches. Only some rows state a clone size, as once, few, many or a class for expanded clones.

TRBJ2-7 | TRBV12-5 | NA | TRBD1 | TGTGCTAGTGGAACCGGACAGGGGGCGCCTTACGAGCAGTACTTC | CASGTGQGAPYEQYF
TRBJ2-1 | TRBV9 | NA | TRBD2 | TGTGCCAGCAGCATCTCCGGGACTAGCGCGACCTACAATGAGCAGTTCTTC | CASSISGTSATYNEQFF
TRBJ2-3 | TRBV14 | NA | NA | TGTGCCAGCAGCCCGCTACAGGGTGGTGGCACAGATACGCAGTATTTT | CASSPLQGGGTDTQYF
TRBJ1-1 | TRBV25-1 | NA | NA | TGTGCCAGCAGCCCCCGAGCGGCAAACACTGAAGCTTTCTTT | CASSPRAANTEAFF
TRBJ1-2 | TRBV7-8 | NA | NA | TGTGCCAGCAGCTTAGCGCGGGGGGCGAATACGAATGGCTACACCTTC | CASSLARGANTNGYTF
TRBJ1-5 | TRBV6-6 | few | NA | TGTGCCAGCAGTTCCGACGGGAGCAATCAGCCCCAGCATTTT | CASSSDGSNQPQHF
TRBJ2-2 | TRBV9 | NA | TRBD1 | TGTGCCAGCAGCGTGGGAGACAGGGTGGGGACCGGGGAGCTGTTTTTT | CASSVGDRVGTGELFF
TRBJ1-2 | TRBV7-8 | NA | TRBD1 | TGTGCCAGCAGCAGACAGGGTTTCGACTATGGCTACACCTTC | CASSRQGFDYGYTF
TRBJ2-1 | TRBV14 | NA | TRBD2 | TGTGCCAGCAGCCGTAGCGGGGGGTACAATGAGCAGTTCTTC | CASSRSGGYNEQFF
TRBJ2-2 | TRBV9 | NA | TRBD1 | TGTGCCAGCAGCCGTCAACAGGGGGCGAGCGGGGAGCTGTTTTTT | CASSRQQGASGELFF
TRBJ1-1 | TRBV20-1 | NA | NA | TGCAGTGCTTTCCGTTCTCCTGAAGCTTTCTTT | CSAFRSPEAFF
TRBJ2-3 | TRBV7-2 | NA | NA | TGTGCCAGCAGCCAAGACAGTTCGACAGATACGCAGTATTTT | CASSQDSSTDTQYF
TRBJ1-1 | TRBV19 | once | NA | TGTGCCAGTAACAGCGATACCTGGGACAAGCGAACTGAAGCTTTCTTT | CASNSDTWDKRTEAFF
TRBJ1-4 | TRBV19 | NA | TRBD1 | TGTGCCAGTAGTATCACGGCCAGGGGGCGAGAAAAACTGTTTTTT | CASSITARGREKLFF
TRBJ1-3 | TRBV7-9 | NA | NA | TGTGCCAGCAGCTCCGCGTTCTTAGGAAACACCATATATTTT | CASSSAFLGNTIYF
TRBJ1-1 | TRBV7-9 | NA | TRBD1 | TGTGCCAGCAGCTTCGGACAGGGCGGCTTCACTGAAGCTTTCTTT | CASSFGQGGFTEAFF
TRBJ1-1 | TRBV19 | NA | NA | TGTGCCAGTGTGGACCGGGGGGCCCGGAGCACTGAAGCTTTCTTT | CASVDRGARSTEAFF
TRBJ2-5 | TRBV5-1 | NA | TRBD1 | TGCGCCAGCAGGCCTGGGACAGGGAAGGAGACCCAGTACTTC | CASRPGTGKETQYF
TRBJ1-6 | TRBV7-6 | NA | TRBD1 | TGTGCCAGCAGCTTAGCTGGGACAGGGGGCTTTAATTCACCCCTCCACTTT | CASSLAGTGGFNSPLHF
TRBJ2-3 | TRBV7-9 | NA | NA | TGTGCCAGCAGGTCTCATCGAGGAACGAGCGGAGATACGCAGTATTTT | CASRSHRGTSGDTQYF
TRBJ2-2 | TRBV15 | NA | NA | TGTGCCACCAGCAGAGATCTTCCAGGGGACATAGGGGAGCTGTTTTTT | CATSRDLPGDIGELFF
TRBJ2-6 | TRBV4-1 | once | NA | TGCGCCAGCAGCCAAGATCGGGGGAATACGGGCAGGCGCTCTGGGGCCAACGTCCTGACTTTC | CASSQDRGNTGRRSGANVLTF
TRBJ1-1 | TRBV19 | NA | NA | TGTGCCAGTAGTACCTTTGGACGGAAAGGGGCCACTGAAGCTTTCTTT | CASSTFGRKGATEAFF
TRBJ1-5 | TRBV19 | few | TRBD1 | TGTGCCAGTAGGCAGAAGCGACAGGGGGTTCAGCCCCAGCATTTT | CASRQKRQGVQPQHF
TRBJ1-1 | TRBV2 | NA | NA | TGTGCCAGCAGTGAAGGGGAGGTGCTAGTTGGTACTAAAGCTTTCTTT | CASSEGEVLVGTKAFF
TRBJ2-3 | TRBV9 | NA | TRBD2 | TGTGCCAGCAGCGGACTAGCGGGGGGGGTTGGCACAGATACGCAGTATTTT | CASSGLAGGVGTDTQYF
TRBJ1-2 | TRBV7-9 | NA | TRBD1 | TGTTCCAGCAGCACATCGACAGGGTATGCGTATGGCTACACCTTC | CSSSTSTGYAYGYTF
TRBJ1-5 | TRBV4-2 | NA | NA | TGTGCCAGCAGCCAAGACCCCGCGGGCAGATCCTATAGCAATCAGCCCCAGCATTTT | CASSQDPAGRSYSNQPQHF
TRBJ1-1 | TRBV28 | many | TRBD1 | TGTGCCAGCAGTAACCTGGTCAGGGGGCTCCCTGAAGCTTTCTTT | CASSNLVRGLPEAFF
TRBJ2-7 | TRBV6-5 | NA | TRBD2 | TGTGCCAGCAGCATTGGGACTATCTACGCGCAGTACTTC | CASSIGTIYAQYF
TRBJ2-7 | TRBV5-1 | NA | TRBD1 | TGCGCCAGCAGCATAGGGACAGGGAGCCACGAGCAGTACTTC | CASSIGTGSHEQYF
TRBJ2-1 | TRBV5-1 | NA | NA | TGCGCCAGCAGCTTGGGTCCAGGGGCTAACAATGAGCAGTTCTTC | CASSLGPGANNEQFF
TRBJ2-3 | TRBV19 | NA | NA | TGTGCCAGTAGTGGCCTGGGCGCAGCCCGGGATACGCAGTATTTT | CASSGLGAARDTQYF
TRBJ2-5 | TRBV5-6 | NA | NA | TGTGCCAGCAGCTTGGGGACAGTGGTAGAGACCCAGTACTTC | CASSLGTVVETQYF
TRBJ2-7 | TRBV27 | few | TRBD1 | TGTGCCAGCAGACCGGCGGACAGGGCGAGGGCCTACGAGCAGTACTTC | CASRPADRARAYEQYF
TRBJ2-6 | TRBV6-1 | NA | NA | TGTGCCAGCAGTGAACCGCCAACTCGGGGCTCTGGGGCCAACGTCCTGACTTTC | CASSEPPTRGSGANVLTF
TRBJ1-5 | TRBV27 | NA | TRBD1 | TGTGCCAGCGGGCAGGGGGGTCAGCCCCAGCATTTT | CASGQGGQPQHF
TRBJ2-7 | TRBV10-3 | NA | TRBD2 | TGTGCCATCGGTACACTAGCGCCTAGCTCCTACGAGCAGTACTTC | CAIGTLAPSSYEQYF
TRBJ1-3 | TRBV6-6 | NA | NA | TGTGCCAGCAGTACCTTTACAAGCTCTGGAAACACCATATATTTT | CASSTFTSSGNTIYF
TRBJ1-2 | TRBV19 | NA | NA | TGTGCCAGTAGTACAGGGTCGGGGAGGAATGGCTACACCTTC | CASSTGSGRNGYTF
TRBJ1-2 | TRBV27 | NA | NA | TGTGCCAGCAGCCCCTCCGGGGGGGCTAACTATGGCTACACCTTC | CASSPSGGANYGYTF
TRBJ1-1 | TRBV4-3 | NA | NA | TGCGCCAGCAGCCGAGGAGGGGTGAACACTGAAGCTTTCTTT | CASSRGGVNTEAFF
TRBJ2-2 | TRBV4-3 | NA | TRBD2 | TGCGCCAGCAGCCGGCGACTAGCGGTTAACACCGGGGAGCTGTTTTTT | CASSRRLAVNTGELFF
TRBJ1-3 | TRBV9 | NA | TRBD1 | TGTGCCAGCAGCGCCCGACAGGGCACTGGAAACACCATATATTTT | CASSARQGTGNTIYF
TRBJ1-5 | TRBV27 | NA | NA | TGTGCCAGCAGCCCGCGGGGGGCATCCAATCAGCCCCAGCATTTT | CASSPRGASNQPQHF
TRBJ1-2 | TRBV5-1 | NA | TRBD1 | TGCGCCAGCAGCGCGGTGACAGGGGGCTATGGCTACACCTTC | CASSAVTGGYGYTF
TRBJ2-1 | TRBV28 | NA | TRBD1 | TGTGCCAGCAGCCTGGGACAGCTCAATGAGCAGTTCTTC | CASSLGQLNEQFF
TRBJ2-1 | TRBV5-1 | NA | TRBD2 | TGCGCCAGCAGCTTGTTAACTAGCGGGAGGGCCGGCAATGAGCAGTTCTTC | CASSLLTSGRAGNEQFF